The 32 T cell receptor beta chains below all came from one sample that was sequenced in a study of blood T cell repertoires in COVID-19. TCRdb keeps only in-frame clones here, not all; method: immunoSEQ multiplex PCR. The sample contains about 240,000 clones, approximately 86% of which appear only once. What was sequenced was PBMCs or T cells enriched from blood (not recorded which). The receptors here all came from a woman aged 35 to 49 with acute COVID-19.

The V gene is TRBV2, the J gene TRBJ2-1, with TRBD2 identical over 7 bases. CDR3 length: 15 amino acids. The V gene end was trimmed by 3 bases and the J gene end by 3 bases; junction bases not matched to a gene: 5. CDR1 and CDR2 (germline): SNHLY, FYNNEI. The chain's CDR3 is CASSEVGLSYNEQFF. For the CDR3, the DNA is TGTGCCAGCAGTGAGGTGGGACTAAGCTACAATGAGCAGTTCTTC.

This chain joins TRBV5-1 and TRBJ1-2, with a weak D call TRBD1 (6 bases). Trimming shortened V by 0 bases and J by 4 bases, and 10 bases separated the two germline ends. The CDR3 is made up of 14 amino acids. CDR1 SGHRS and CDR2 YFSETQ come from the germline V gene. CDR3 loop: CASSLGGPTYGYTF. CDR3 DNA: TGCGCCAGCAGCTTGGGGGGGCCTACCTATGGCTACACCTTC.

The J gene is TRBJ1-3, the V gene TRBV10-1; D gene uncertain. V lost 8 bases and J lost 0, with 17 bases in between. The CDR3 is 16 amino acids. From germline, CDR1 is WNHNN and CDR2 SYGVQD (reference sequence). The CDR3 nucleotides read TGCGCCAGCCCATTATGGGGAGTTCTCTCTGGAAACACCATATATTTT. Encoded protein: CASPLWGVLSGNTIYF.

The CDR3 region is CASSPGDYNEQFF. In DNA form, the CDR3 reads TGTGCCAGCAGTCCAGGGGATTACAATGAGCAGTTCTTC. The chain couples TRBV12-3 or TRBV12-4 to TRBJ2-1; a possible D gene is TRBD1 (6 bases). The CDR3 covers 13 residues. Trimming took 5 bases from V and 4 from J, leaving 9 bases between them.

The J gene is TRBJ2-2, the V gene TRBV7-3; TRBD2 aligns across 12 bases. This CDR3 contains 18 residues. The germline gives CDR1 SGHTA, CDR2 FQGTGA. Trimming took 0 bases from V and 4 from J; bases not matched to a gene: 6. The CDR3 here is CASSLTASSGRGTGELFF. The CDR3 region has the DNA TGTGCCAGCAGCTTAACGGCGTCTAGCGGGAGGGGCACCGGGGAGCTGTTTTTT.

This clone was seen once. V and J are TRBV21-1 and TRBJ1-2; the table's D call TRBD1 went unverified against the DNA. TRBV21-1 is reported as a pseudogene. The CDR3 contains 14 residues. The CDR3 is CASTQTRRSVGYTF. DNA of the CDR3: TGTGCCAGCACCCAGACACGCCGCTCGGTAGGCTACACCTTC.

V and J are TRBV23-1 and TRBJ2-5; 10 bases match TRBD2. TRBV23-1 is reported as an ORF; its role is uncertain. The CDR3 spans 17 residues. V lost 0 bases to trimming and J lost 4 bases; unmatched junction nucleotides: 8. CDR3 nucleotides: TGCGCCAGCAGTCAATCGAAGGCTAGCGGGAGTAGAGAGACCCAGTACTTC. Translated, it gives CASSQSKASGSRETQYF.

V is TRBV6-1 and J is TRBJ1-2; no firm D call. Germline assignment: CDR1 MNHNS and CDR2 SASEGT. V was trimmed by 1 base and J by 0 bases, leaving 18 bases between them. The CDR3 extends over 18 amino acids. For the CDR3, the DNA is TGTGCCAGCAGTGAAGTTCAACACCTGAGACTAACTAACTATGGCTACACCTTC. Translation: CASSEVQHLRLTNYGYTF.

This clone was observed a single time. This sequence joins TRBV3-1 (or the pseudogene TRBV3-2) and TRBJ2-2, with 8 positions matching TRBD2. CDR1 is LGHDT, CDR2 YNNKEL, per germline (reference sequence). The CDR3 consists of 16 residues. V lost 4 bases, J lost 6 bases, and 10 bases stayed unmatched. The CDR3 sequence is CASSRSEAGVAGELFF. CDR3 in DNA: TGTGCCAGCAGCCGCAGTGAAGCGGGAGTGGCCGGGGAGCTGTTTTTT.

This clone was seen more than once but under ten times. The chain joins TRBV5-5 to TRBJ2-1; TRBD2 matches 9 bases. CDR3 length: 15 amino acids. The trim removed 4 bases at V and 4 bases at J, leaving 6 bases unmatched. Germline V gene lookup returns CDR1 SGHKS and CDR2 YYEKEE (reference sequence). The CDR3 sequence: CASSGSGSMYNEQFF. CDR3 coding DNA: TGTGCCAGCAGCGGTAGCGGGAGTATGTACAATGAGCAGTTCTTC.

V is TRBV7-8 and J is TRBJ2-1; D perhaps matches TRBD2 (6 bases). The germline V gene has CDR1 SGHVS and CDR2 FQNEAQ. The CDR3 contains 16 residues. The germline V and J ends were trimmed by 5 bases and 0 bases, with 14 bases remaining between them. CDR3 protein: CASSPEGRSSYNEQFF. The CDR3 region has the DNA TGTGCCAGCAGCCCGGAGGGCCGGAGCTCCTACAATGAGCAGTTCTTC.

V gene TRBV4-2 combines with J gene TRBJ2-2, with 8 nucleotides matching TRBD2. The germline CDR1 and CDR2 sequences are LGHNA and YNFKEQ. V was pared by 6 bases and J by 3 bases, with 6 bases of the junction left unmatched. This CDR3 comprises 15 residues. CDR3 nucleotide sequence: TGTGCCAGCAGTGGTTCAGCGGGAGACACCGGGGAGCTGTTTTTT. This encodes CASSGSAGDTGELFF.

As DNA, the CDR3 is TGTGCCACGGGGGAACCGCGAAACACTGAAGCTTTCTTT. Translated: CATGEPRNTEAFF. This chain uses TRBV6-5 with TRBJ1-1, with D possibly matching TRBD1 (5 bases). Germline CDR1 reads MNHEY; CDR2 reads SVGAGI. The CDR3 covers 13 residues. Trimming cost V 10 bases and J 2 bases, with 14 bases left between them.

The CDR3 protein is CASSLVYPGETQYF. For the CDR3, the DNA is TGCGCCAGCAGCTTGGTTTATCCCGGGGAGACCCAGTACTTC. V gene TRBV5-1 combines with J gene TRBJ2-5; D is unresolved. V was trimmed by 0 bases and J by 5 bases, leaving 11 bases between them. CDR1 and CDR2 from the germline V gene are SGHRS and YFSETQ. The CDR3 spans 14 residues.

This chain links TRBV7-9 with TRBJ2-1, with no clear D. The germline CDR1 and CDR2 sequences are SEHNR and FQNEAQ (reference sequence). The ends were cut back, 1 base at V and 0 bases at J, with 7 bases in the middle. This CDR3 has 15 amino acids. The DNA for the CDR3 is TGTGCCAGCAGCTTAGGGCCGCTCTCCTACAATGAGCAGTTCTTC. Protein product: CASSLGPLSYNEQFF.

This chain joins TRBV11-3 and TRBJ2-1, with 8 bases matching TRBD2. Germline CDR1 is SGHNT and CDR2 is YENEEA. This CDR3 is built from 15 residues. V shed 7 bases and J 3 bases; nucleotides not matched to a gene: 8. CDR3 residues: CASTNRLASYNEQFF. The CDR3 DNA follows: TGTGCCAGCACCAATCGACTAGCGAGCTACAATGAGCAGTTCTTC.

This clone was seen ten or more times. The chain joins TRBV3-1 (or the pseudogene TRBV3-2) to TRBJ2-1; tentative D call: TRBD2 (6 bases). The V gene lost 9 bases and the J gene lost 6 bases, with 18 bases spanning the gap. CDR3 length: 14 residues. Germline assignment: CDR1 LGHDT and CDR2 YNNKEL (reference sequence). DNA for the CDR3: TGTGCCAGTGGAGCGGGCGGGAACTCCAATGAGCAGTTCTTC. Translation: CASGAGGNSNEQFF.

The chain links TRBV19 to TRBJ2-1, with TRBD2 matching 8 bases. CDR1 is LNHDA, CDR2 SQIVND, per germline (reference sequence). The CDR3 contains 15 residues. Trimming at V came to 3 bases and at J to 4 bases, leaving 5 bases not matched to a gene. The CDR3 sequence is CASSISVAGYNEQFF. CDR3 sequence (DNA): TGTGCCAGTAGTATTTCGGTAGCGGGATACAATGAGCAGTTCTTC.

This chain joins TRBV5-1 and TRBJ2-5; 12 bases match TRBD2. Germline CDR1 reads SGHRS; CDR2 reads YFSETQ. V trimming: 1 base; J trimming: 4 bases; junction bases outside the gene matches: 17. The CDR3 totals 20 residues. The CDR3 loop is CASSLPATSGSFFSRETQYF. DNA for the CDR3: TGCGCCAGCAGCTTGCCGGCGACTAGCGGGAGCTTCTTTTCTCGAGAGACCCAGTACTTC.

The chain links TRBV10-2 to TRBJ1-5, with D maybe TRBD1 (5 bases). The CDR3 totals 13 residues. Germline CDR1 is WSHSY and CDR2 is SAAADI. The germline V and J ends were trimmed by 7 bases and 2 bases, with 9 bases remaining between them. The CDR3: CASTTGGNQPQHF. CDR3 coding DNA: TGCGCCAGCACCACGGGGGGCAATCAGCCCCAGCATTTT.

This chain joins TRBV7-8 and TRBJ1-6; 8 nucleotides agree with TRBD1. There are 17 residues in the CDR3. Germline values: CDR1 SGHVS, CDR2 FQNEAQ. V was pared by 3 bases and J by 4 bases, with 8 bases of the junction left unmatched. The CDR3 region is CASSFIRNRGYNSPLHF. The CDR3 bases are TGTGCCAGCAGCTTTATACGAAACAGGGGGTATAATTCACCCCTCCACTTT.

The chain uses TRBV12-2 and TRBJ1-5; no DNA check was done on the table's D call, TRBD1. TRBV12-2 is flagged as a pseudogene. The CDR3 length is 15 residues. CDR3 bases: TGTGCAAGTCGACCCGAAGGGGCCGGCAATCAGCCCCAGCATTTT. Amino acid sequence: CASRPEGAGNQPQHF.

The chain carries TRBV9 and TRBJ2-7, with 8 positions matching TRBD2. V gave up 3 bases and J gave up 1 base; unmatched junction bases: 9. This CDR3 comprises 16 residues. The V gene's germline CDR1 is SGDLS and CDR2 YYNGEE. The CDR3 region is CASSAHGSGISYEQYF. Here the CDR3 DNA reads TGTGCCAGCAGCGCCCACGGTAGCGGGATTTCCTACGAGCAGTACTTC. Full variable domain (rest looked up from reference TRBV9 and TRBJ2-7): DSGVTQTPKHLITATGQRVTLRCSPRSGDLSVYWYQQSLDQGLQFLIQYYNGEERAKGNILERFSAQQFPDLHSELNLSSLELGDSALYFCASSAHGSGISYEQYFGPGTRLTVT.

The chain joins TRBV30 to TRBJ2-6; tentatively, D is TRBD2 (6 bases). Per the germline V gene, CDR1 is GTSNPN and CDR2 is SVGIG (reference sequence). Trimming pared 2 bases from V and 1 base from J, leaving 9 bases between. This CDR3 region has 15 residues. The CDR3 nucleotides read TGTGCCTGGAGTACGGAGGGTTCTGGGGCCAACGTCCTGACTTTC. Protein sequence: CAWSTEGSGANVLTF.

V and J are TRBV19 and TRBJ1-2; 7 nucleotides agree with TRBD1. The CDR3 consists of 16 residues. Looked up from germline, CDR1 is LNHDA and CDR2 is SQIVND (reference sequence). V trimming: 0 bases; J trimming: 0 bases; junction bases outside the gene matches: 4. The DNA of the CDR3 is TGTGCCAGTAGTATAGAAAAAGGGACAGCTAACTATGGCTACACCTTC. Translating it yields CASSIEKGTANYGYTF.

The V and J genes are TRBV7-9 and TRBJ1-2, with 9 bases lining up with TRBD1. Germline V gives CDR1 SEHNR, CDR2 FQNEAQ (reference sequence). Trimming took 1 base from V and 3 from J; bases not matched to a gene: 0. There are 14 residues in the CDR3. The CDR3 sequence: CASSLGTGDYGYTF. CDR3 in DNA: TGTGCCAGCAGCTTAGGGACAGGGGACTATGGCTACACCTTC.

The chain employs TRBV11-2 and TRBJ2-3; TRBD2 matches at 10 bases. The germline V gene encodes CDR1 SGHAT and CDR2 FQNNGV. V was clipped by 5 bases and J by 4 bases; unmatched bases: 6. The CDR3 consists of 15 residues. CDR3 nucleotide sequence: TGTGCCAGCAGCGCGCTAGCGGGAGAGTCAGATACGCAGTATTTT. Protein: CASSALAGESDTQYF.

Here the CDR3 DNA reads TGTGCCAGCAGCGCAGGGACTAGCGGTTTCGGCTTCACCGGGGAGCTGTTTTTT. It specifies CASSAGTSGFGFTGELFF. The gene calls are TRBV9 and TRBJ2-2; 11 nucleotides match TRBD2. V shed 3 bases and J 4 bases; nucleotides not matched to a gene: 11. The CDR3 is 18 residues long. The germline V gene encodes CDR1 SGDLS and CDR2 YYNGEE. Based on the CDR3 plus reference TRBV9 and TRBJ2-2, the full variable domain is DSGVTQTPKHLITATGQRVTLRCSPRSGDLSVYWYQQSLDQGLQFLIQYYNGEERAKGNILERFSAQQFPDLHSELNLSSLELGDSALYFCASSAGTSGFGFTGELFFGEGSRLTVL.

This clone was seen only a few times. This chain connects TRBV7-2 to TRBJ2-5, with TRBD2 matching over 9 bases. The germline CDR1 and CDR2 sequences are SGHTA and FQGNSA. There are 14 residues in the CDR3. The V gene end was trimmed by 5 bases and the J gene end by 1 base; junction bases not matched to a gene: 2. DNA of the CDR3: TGTGCCAGCAGCGTTAGCGGGAGCCAAGAGACCCAGTACTTC. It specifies CASSVSGSQETQYF.

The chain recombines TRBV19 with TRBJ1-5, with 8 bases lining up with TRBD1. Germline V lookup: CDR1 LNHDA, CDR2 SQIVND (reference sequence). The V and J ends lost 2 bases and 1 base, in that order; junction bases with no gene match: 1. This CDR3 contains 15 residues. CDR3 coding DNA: TGTGCCAGTAGTATAACAGGGGGAAGCAATCAGCCCCAGCATTTT. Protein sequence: CASSITGGSNQPQHF.

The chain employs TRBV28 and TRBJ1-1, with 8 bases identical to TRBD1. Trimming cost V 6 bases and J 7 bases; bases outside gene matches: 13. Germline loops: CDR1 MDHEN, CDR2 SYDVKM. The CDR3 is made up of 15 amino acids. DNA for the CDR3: TGTGCCAGCAGAACATGGGTCGGGACAGGCCTTGAAGCTTTCTTT. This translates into CASRTWVGTGLEAFF.

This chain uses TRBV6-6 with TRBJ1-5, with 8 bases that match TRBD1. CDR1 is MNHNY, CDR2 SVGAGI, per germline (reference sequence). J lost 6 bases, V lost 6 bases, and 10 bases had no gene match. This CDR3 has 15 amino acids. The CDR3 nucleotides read TGTGCCAGCAGATCCCAGGACAGGGCAGGTCAGCCCCAGCATTTT. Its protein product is CASRSQDRAGQPQHF.